The 7 T cell receptor beta chains given below trace back to one sample, sequenced in a study of T-cell memory formation after mild COVID-19 (dated by TCRdb to 2020 to 2022). The protocol used for the library was 5' RACE. These reads were obtained on an Illumina NovaSeq 6000. In TCRdb, the public reads were trimmed at Q25 with fastp and aligned with MiXCR, with productive beta chains retained. Rows with one shared CDR3 protein collapse into an entry with the most common genes and DNA. Counted in this sample were roughly 100,000 distinct CDR3 sequences; more than 13% of them appeared once. Approximately 40% of the sample is taken by the ten largest. The sample taken for sequencing was PBMCs or a T cell subset sorted from them (not recorded which). Every receptor here comes from a man aged 18 to 29 who had mild COVID-19 (a few samples of this study predate the infection). The sample titles of this study are shuffled in the database, so cell type and time point are left out; the donor was told from shared clones.

This clonotype was seen only a few times. V is TRBV7-2 and J is TRBJ1-1; D is ambiguous. This CDR3 contains 14 residues. From germline, CDR1 is SGHTA and CDR2 FQGNSA. Trimming left V 6 bases short and J 7 bases short, with 18 bases between. This CDR3 is CASSLGAGRLEAFF. The CDR3 DNA reads as TGTGCCAGCAGTTTGGGCGCGGGCCGGCTTGAAGCTTTCTTT.

V gene TRBV19 combines with J gene TRBJ1-1; TRBD1 matches at 10 bases. J gave up 1 base and V 6 bases, and 2 bases lay outside the gene matches. Germline CDR1 and CDR2: LNHDA and SQIVND (reference sequence). The CDR3 contains 14 residues. The CDR3 reads CASRRDRGNTEAFF. The DNA for the CDR3 is TGTGCCAGTAGACGGGACAGGGGGAACACTGAAGCTTTCTTT.

This clonotype was recorded a few times. This sequence joins TRBV5-1 and TRBJ2-1, with D tentatively TRBD1 (6 bases). The ends were cut back, 4 bases at V and 3 bases at J, with 14 bases in the middle. Germline CDR1 is SGHRS and CDR2 is YFSETQ. The CDR3 has 15 amino acids. In DNA, the CDR3 is TGCGCCAGCAGCGCTACCGGGACACTCTACAATGAGCAGTTCTTC. It encodes CASSATGTLYNEQFF.

This clonotype appeared a few times. The chain carries TRBV12-3 or TRBV12-4 and TRBJ2-1, with 13 nucleotides matching TRBD2. The CDR3 contains 16 residues. J gave up 0 bases and V 5 bases, and 1 base lay outside the gene matches. Here the CDR3 DNA reads TGTGCCAGCAGTGGGACTAGCGGGACCTCCTACAATGAGCAGTTCTTC. It codes for CASSGTSGTSYNEQFF.

This rearrangement joins TRBV5-6 to TRBJ1-1; D gene ambiguous. CDR3 length: 11 amino acids. The V end was cut by 4 bases, the J end by 7 bases, with 8 bases between. Per germline, CDR1 SGHDT and CDR2 YYEEEE. The chain's CDR3 is CASSRWGEAFF. CDR3 DNA: TGTGCCAGCAGCCGGTGGGGTGAAGCTTTCTTT.

This chain connects TRBV6-1 to TRBJ2-7, with D possibly called TRBD1 or TRBD2 (6 bases each). Germline-derived CDR1 and CDR2 are MNHNS and SASEGT. This CDR3 is built from 15 residues. The V gene lost 7 bases and the J gene lost 6 bases, with 22 bases spanning the gap. CDR3 loop: CASTQLDYRVREQYF. In nucleotides, the CDR3 is TGTGCCAGCACCCAATTGGACTACAGGGTCCGCGAGCAGTACTTC.

The table lists this clonotype with many counts. The chain uses TRBV29-1 and TRBJ1-2, with D perhaps TRBD1 (6 bases). Germline lookup yields CDR1 SQVTM and CDR2 ANQGSEA. V gave up 6 bases and J gave up 3 bases, with 14 bases separating them. This CDR3 region has 13 residues. As DNA, the CDR3 is TGCAGCGTCGATACAGGGAGGGACTATGGCTACACCTTC. Amino acid sequence: CSVDTGRDYGYTF.